This passage covers 15 T cell receptor beta chains from one sample sequenced in a study of blood T cell repertoires in COVID-19. Only in-frame clones appear in the TCRdb table, and some are missing; sequencing was by immunoSEQ multiplex PCR. The sample carries a few hundred thousand clones, about 90% recorded once. Sequencing was done on a sample of peripheral blood. The receptors derive from a man between 18 and 29 years old with COVID-19, enrolled during active disease.

The chain joins TRBV12-5 to TRBJ2-1; 7 bases fit TRBD1. Germline CDR1 reads LGHNT; CDR2 reads FRNRAP. The CDR3 consists of 17 residues. V shed 2 bases, J shed 1 base, and the junction held 8 bases outside the gene matches. CDR3 nucleotides: TGTGCTAGTGGTTTGCTTCTCGGACAGGCTTCCTACAATGAGCAGTTCTTC. Translating gives CASGLLLGQASYNEQFF.

This sequence joins TRBV4-2 and TRBJ1-1; D might be TRBD1 (5 bases). The CDR3 is 17 amino acids. V was clipped by 3 bases and J by 1 base, with 18 bases between them. Germline CDR1 is LGHNA and CDR2 is YNFKEQ. The CDR3 protein is CASSQPQGGLRNTEAFF. CDR3 nucleotide sequence: TGTGCCAGCAGCCAGCCCCAGGGAGGGTTGAGGAACACTGAAGCTTTCTTT.

The V and J genes are TRBV5-1 and TRBJ2-5, with D maybe TRBD1 (7 bases). The germline V and J ends were trimmed by 1 base and 5 bases, with 15 bases remaining between them. This CDR3 has 15 residues. Germline V gene data show CDR1 as SGHRS and CDR2 as YFSETQ. The CDR3 region has the DNA TGCGCCAGCAGCTTGAGCGCGACAGGGAGGGAGACCCAGTACTTC. Encoded protein: CASSLSATGRETQYF.

The V gene is TRBV6-5, the J gene TRBJ1-1; 7 positions match TRBD1. CDR3 length: 15 amino acids. CDR1 MNHEY and CDR2 SVGAGI come from the germline V gene. Trimming cost V 6 bases and J 11 bases; bases outside gene matches: 18. CDR3 coding DNA: TGTGCCAGCAGACCGAGTGACAGGGTTTTATCACTCGCTTTCTTT. Amino acid sequence: CASRPSDRVLSLAFF.

The chain combines TRBV5-1 with TRBJ2-7; D possibly corresponds to TRBD2 (6 bases). Germline-derived CDR1 and CDR2 are SGHRS and YFSETQ. The ends were cut back, 5 bases at V and 7 bases at J, with 19 bases in the middle. The CDR3 runs 14 residues. The CDR3 DNA reads as TGCGCCAGCAGTTCCGGCGGGGAGGTGTGGGAGCAGTACTTC. It specifies CASSSGGEVWEQYF. The variable domain in full, completed from reference TRBV5-1 and TRBJ2-7, reads KAGVTQTPRYLIKTRGQQVTLSCSPISGHRSVSWYQQTPGQGLQFLFEYFSETQRNKGNFPGRFSGRQFSNSRSEMNVSTLELGDSALYLCASSSGGEVWEQYFGPGTRLTVT.

The rearrangement links TRBV5-6 to TRBJ2-7; TRBD2 matches at 7 bases. CDR3 length equals 14 residues. The V gene end was trimmed by 3 bases and the J gene end by 3 bases; junction bases not matched to a gene: 6. Germline V gives CDR1 SGHDT, CDR2 YYEEEE. The chain's CDR3 is CASSSTGGIYEQYF. CDR3 bases: TGTGCCAGCAGCTCTACGGGAGGAATCTACGAGCAGTACTTC.

The rearrangement uses TRBV20-1 and TRBJ2-7; D is unclear. CDR1 is DFQATT and CDR2 is SNEGSKA in the germline V gene (reference sequence). Trimming pared 5 bases from V and 1 base from J, leaving 6 bases between. The CDR3 spans 11 residues. The CDR3 loop reads CSAGLSYEQYF. In DNA, the CDR3 is TGCAGTGCTGGCCTTTCCTACGAGCAGTACTTC.

This chain connects TRBV19 to TRBJ1-2; possibly TRBD1 for D (6 bases). The CDR3 is 15 residues long. The ends were cut back, 1 base at V and 4 bases at J, with 13 bases in the middle. Germline CDR1 is LNHDA and CDR2 is SQIVND (reference sequence). This CDR3 is CASSIGGRLSYGYTF. As DNA, the CDR3 is TGTGCCAGTAGTATAGGGGGGCGGTTGTCCTATGGCTACACCTTC. Full variable domain (outside the CDR3, taken from reference TRBV19 and TRBJ1-2): DGGITQSPKYLFRKEGQNVTLSCEQNLNHDAMYWYRQDPGQGLRLIYYSQIVNDFQKGDIAEGYSVSREKKESFPLTVTSAQKNPTAFYLCASSIGGRLSYGYTFGSGTRLTVV.

The chain combines TRBV2 with TRBJ1-2, with D perhaps TRBD1 (6 bases). Germline V gene data show CDR1 as SNHLY and CDR2 as FYNNEI. This CDR3 comprises 13 residues. With 7 bases removed from V and 4 bases from J, the gap between germline ends came to 13 bases. In nucleotides, the CDR3 is TGTGCCAGCAATTATATACAGGGCTATGGCTACACCTTC. Protein product: CASNYIQGYGYTF. Full variable domain (remainder filled in from reference TRBV2 and TRBJ1-2): EPEVTQTPSHQVTQMGQEVILRCVPISNHLYFYWYRQILGQKVEFLVSFYNNEISEKSEIFDDQFSVERPDGSNFTLKIRSTKLEDSAMYFCASNYIQGYGYTFGSGTRLTVV.

The chain recombines TRBV5-1 with TRBJ2-3; no clear D gene. V was trimmed by 7 bases and J by 2 bases, leaving 14 bases between them. Germline CDR1 is SGHRS and CDR2 is YFSETQ. This CDR3 spans 14 amino acids. The chain's CDR3 is CASGPGGPTDTQYF. CDR3 sequence (DNA): TGCGCCAGCGGCCCCGGCGGCCCCACAGATACGCAGTATTTT.

The chain is built from TRBV5-4 and TRBJ2-5, with a possible D match to TRBD2 (6 bases). CDR3 length equals 17 residues. The V gene's germline CDR1 is SGHNT and CDR2 YYREEE (reference sequence). V dropped 4 bases and J dropped 4 bases, with 23 bases sitting between them. The CDR3 here is CASSPSPGGASTETQYF. CDR3 sequence (DNA): TGTGCCAGCAGCCCCAGCCCTGGCGGGGCTTCCACAGAGACCCAGTACTTC.

The V and J genes are TRBV6-6 and TRBJ2-5; a possible D gene is TRBD1 (5 bases). The V and J ends lost 9 bases and 1 base respectively, with 12 bases between them. Germline CDR1 reads MNHNY; CDR2 reads SVGAGI (reference sequence). The CDR3 sequence is 13 residues long. The CDR3 coding sequence is TGTGCCAGTATAGGGGCAGGCCAAGAGACCCAGTACTTC. Translating it yields CASIGAGQETQYF.

The rearrangement links TRBV2 to TRBJ2-3; TRBD2 aligns across 7 bases. CDR3 size: 16 residues. The V segment lost 4 bases and the J segment 1 base; nucleotides outside the gene matches: 8. The germline V gene has CDR1 SNHLY and CDR2 FYNNEI. In nucleotides, the CDR3 is TGTGCCAGCAGTGTAGAGGCGGGAGCTGGCACAGATACGCAGTATTTT. Translation gives CASSVEAGAGTDTQYF.

The chain links TRBV2 to TRBJ2-1, with D possibly TRBD2 on 5 matching bases. The CDR3 runs 16 residues. Between the trimmed V and J ends, which lost 2 bases and 4 bases, there was a span of 15 bases. The V gene's germline CDR1 is SNHLY and CDR2 FYNNEI. In DNA form, the CDR3 reads TGTGCCAGCAGTGAACGGGGAAGTTGGGAATACAATGAGCAGTTCTTC. This sequence encodes CASSERGSWEYNEQFF.

V and J are TRBV7-3 and TRBJ2-1; TRBD2 is a possible D gene (6 bases). The germline CDR1 and CDR2 sequences are SGHTA and FQGTGA. The CDR3 runs to 15 residues. Trimming cost V 6 bases and J 6 bases, with 18 bases left between them. The CDR3 DNA is TGTGCCAGCAGTTTAGACTCGCGCGGGACCAATGAGCAGTTCTTC. Translation gives CASSLDSRGTNEQFF.